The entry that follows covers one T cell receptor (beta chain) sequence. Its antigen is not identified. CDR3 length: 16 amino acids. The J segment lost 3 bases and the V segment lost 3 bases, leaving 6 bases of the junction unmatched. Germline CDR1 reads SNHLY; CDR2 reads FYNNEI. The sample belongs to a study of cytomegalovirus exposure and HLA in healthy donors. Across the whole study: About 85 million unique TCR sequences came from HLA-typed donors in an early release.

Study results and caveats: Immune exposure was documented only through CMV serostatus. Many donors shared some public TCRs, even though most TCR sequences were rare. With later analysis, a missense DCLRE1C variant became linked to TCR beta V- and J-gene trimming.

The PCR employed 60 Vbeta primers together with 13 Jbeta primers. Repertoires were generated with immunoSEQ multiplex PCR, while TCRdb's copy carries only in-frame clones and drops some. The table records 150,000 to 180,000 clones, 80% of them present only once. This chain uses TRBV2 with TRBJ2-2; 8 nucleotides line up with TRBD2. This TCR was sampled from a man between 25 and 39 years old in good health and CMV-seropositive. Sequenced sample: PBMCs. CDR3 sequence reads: CASSESGGEDTGELFF. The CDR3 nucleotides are TGTGCCAGCAGTGAGTCCGGGGGGGAGGACACCGGGGAGCTGTTTTTT.